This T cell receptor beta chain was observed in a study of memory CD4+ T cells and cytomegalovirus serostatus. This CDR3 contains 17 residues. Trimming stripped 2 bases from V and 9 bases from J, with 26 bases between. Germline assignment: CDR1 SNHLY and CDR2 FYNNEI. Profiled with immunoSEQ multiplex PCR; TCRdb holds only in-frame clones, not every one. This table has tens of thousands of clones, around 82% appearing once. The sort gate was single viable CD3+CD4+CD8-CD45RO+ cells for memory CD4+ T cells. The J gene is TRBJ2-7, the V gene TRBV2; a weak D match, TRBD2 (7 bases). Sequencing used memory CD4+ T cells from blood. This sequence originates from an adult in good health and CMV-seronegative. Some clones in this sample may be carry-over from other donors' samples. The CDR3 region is CASSEYGPGGTGGGQYF. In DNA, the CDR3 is TGTGCCAGCAGTGAATACGGGCCCGGGGGGACGGGGGGCGGGCAGTACTTC.